The present entry profiles one T cell receptor beta chain with its context. The source of the sample is a study of blood T cell repertoires in COVID-19. As for the study in general: The United States, Italy and Spain were the sources of the acute and convalescent COVID-19 samples. The analysed material was cDNA or gDNA that came from T cells, B-cell-depleted T cells, or PBMCs.

There are 15 residues in the CDR3. V was clipped by 4 bases and J by 3 bases; unmatched bases: 6. Germline CDR1 is SGHDT and CDR2 is YYEEEE. Source study methods: It was from reference gene primer amplification that nucleated cell counts were estimated. TCRdb keeps only in-frame clones here, not all; method: immunoSEQ multiplex PCR. V and J calls and clone size come straight from that table; D and trimming were deduced from the DNA. Of roughly 75,000 clones listed, 74% are singletons. Sequences were obtained from peripheral blood. The receptor was derived from a human donor with acute or convalescent COVID-19. The donor label of this sample is uncertain. V usage is TRBV5-6 and J usage is TRBJ1-4; 7 bases align to TRBD1. The CDR3 DNA reads TGTGCCAGCAGCCCCACCGGGACAGCTAATGAAAAACTGTTTTTT. Translated: CASSPTGTANEKLFF.